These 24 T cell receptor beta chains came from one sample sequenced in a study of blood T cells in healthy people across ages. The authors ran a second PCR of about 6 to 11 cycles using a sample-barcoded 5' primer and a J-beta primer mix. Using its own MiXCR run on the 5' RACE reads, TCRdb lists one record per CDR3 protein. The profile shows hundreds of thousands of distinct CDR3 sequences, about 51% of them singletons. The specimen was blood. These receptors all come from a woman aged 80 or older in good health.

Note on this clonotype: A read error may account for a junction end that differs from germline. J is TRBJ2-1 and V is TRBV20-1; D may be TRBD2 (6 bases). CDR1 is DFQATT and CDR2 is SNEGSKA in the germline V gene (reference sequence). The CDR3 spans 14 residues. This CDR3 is CSSSDGGDYNEQFF. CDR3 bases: TGCAGTTCTAGTGACGGGGGAGACTACAATGAGCAGTTCTTC.

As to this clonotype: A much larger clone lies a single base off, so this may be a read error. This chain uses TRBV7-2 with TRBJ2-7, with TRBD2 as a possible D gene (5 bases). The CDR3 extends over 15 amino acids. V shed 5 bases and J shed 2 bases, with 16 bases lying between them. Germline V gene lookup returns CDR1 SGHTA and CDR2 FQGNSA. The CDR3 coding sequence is TGTGCCAGCAGCCCTGACCGAGGGCCAACCTACGAGCAGTACTTC. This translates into CASSPDRGPTYEQYF.

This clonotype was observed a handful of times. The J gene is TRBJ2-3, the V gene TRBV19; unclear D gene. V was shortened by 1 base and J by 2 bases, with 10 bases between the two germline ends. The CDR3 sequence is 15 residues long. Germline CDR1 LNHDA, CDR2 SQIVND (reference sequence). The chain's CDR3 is CASSIASLFTDTQYF. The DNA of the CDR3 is TGTGCCAGTAGTATAGCCTCACTCTTCACAGATACGCAGTATTTT.

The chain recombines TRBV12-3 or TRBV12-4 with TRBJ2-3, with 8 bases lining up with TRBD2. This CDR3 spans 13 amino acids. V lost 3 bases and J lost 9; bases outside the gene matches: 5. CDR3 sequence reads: CASSFPGLGTQYF. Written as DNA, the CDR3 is TGTGCCAGCAGTTTCCCGGGACTAGGAACGCAGTATTTT.

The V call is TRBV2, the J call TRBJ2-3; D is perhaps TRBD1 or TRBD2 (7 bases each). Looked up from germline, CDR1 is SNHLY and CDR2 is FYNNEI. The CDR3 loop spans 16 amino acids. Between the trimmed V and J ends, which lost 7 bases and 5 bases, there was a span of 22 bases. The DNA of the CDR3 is TGTGCCAGCAACAGACAGGGCCTCACGGGGGGAGATACGCAGTATTTT. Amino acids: CASNRQGLTGGDTQYF.

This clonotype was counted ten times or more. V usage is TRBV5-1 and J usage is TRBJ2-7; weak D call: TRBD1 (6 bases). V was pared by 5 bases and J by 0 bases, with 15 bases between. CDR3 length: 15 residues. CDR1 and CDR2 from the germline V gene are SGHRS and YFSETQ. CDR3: CASRAGTTVSYEQYF. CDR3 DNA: TGCGCCAGCAGAGCCGGGACAACTGTCTCCTACGAGCAGTACTTC.

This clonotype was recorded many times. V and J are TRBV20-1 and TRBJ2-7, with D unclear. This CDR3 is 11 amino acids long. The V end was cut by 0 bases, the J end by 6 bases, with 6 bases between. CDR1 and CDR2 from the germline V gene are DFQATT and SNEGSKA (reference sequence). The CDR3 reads CSARDQTEQYF. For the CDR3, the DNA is TGCAGTGCTAGAGATCAGACCGAGCAGTACTTC.

The CDR3 loop reads CASSYWRDRNQPQHF. In DNA form, the CDR3 reads TGTGCCAGCAGTTATTGGCGGGATCGAAATCAGCCCCAGCATTTT. The chain couples TRBV6-2 or TRBV6-3 to TRBJ1-5; D is unresolved. The CDR3 totals 15 residues. V dropped 3 bases and J dropped 4 bases, with 13 bases sitting between them. From germline, CDR1 is MNHEY and CDR2 SVGEGT.

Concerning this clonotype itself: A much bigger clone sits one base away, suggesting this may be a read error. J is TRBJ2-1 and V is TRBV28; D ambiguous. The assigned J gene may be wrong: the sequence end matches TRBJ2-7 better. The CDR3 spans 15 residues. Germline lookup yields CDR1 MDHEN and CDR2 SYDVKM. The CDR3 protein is CASSLAPILGNEQYF. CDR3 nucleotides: TGTGCCAGCAGTTTAGCTCCGATCCTAGGCAATGAGCAGTACTTC.

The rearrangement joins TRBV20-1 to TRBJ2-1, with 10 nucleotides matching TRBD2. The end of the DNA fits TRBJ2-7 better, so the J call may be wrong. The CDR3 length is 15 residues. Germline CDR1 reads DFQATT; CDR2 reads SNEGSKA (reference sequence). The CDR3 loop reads CSASGRLAGNNEQYF. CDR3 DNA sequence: TGCAGTGCTAGTGGGCGACTAGCGGGTAACAATGAGCAGTACTTC.

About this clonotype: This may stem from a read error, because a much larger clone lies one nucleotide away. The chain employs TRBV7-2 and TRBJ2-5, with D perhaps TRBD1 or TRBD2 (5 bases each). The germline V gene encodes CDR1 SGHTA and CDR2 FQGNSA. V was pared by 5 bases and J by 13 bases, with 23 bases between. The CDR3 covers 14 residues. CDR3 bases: TGTGCCAGCAGCCCCCGACGGGACCTCAATGAGCGGTACTTC. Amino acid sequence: CASSPRRDLNERYF.

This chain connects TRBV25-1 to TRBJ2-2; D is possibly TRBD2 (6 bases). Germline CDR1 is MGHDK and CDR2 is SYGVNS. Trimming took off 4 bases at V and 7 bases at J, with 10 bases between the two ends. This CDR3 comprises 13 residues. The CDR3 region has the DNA TGTGCCAGCAGTGGACTAGTTGGCGGGGAGCTGTTTTTT. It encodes CASSGLVGGELFF.

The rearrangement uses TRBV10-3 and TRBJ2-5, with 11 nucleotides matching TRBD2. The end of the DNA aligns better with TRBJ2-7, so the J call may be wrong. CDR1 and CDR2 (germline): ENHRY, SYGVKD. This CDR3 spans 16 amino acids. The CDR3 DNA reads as TGTGCCATCAGTGAGTCGATTACTAGCGGGAGCTACGAGCAGTACTTC. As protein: CAISESITSGSYEQYF.

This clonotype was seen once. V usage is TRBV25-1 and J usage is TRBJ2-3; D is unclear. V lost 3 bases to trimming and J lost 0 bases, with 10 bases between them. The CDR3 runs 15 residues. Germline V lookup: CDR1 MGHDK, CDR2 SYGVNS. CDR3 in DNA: TGTGCCAGCAGTGAGAACAGCGCAAGCACAGATACGCAGTATTTT. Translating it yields CASSENSASTDTQYF. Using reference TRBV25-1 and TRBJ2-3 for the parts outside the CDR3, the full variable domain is EADIYQTPRYLVIGTGKKITLECSQTMGHDKMYWYQQDPGMELHLIHYSYGVNSTEKGDLSSESTVSRIRTEHFPLTLESARPSHTSQYLCASSENSASTDTQYFGPGTRLTVL.

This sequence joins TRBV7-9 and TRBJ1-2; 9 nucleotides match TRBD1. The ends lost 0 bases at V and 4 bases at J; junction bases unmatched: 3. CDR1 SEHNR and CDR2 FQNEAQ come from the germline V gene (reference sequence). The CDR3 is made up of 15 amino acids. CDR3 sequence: CASSLAGQGTYGYTF. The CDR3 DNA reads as TGTGCCAGCAGCTTAGCGGGACAGGGTACCTATGGCTACACCTTC. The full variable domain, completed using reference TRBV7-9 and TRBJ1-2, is DTGVSQNPRHKITKRGQNVTFRCDPISEHNRLYWYRQTLGQGPEFLTYFQNEAQLEKSRLLSDRFSAERPKGSFSTLEIQRTEQGDSAMYLCASSLAGQGTYGYTFGSGTRLTVV.

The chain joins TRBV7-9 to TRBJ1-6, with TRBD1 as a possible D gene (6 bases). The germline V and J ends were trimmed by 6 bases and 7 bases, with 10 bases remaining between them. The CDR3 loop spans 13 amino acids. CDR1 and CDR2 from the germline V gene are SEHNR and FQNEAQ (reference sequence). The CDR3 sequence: CASRDSLNSPLHF. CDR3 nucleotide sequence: TGTGCCAGCAGGGACAGCCTCAATTCACCCCTCCACTTT.

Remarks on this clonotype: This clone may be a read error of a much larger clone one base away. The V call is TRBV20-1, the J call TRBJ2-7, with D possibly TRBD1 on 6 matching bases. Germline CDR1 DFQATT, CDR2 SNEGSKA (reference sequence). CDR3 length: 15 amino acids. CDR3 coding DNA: TGCAGTGCTAGAGATGAGGGGGTAGGCATCTACGCGCAGTACTTC. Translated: CSARDEGVGIYAQYF.

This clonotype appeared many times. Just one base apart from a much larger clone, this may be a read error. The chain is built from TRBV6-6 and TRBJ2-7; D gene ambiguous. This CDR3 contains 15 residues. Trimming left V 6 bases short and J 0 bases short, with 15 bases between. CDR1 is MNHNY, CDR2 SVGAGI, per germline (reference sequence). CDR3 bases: TGTGCCAGCAGACCCGCGTCCGCCCTCTCCTACGAGCAGTACTTC. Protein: CASRPASALSYEQYF.

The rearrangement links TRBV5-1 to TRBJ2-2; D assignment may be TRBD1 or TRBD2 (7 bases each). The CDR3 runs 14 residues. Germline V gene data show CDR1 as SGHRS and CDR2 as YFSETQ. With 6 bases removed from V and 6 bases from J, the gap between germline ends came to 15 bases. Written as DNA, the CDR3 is TGCGCCAGCAAGCGGGGACAGACGGCCGGGGAGCTGTTTTTT. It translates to CASKRGQTAGELFF.

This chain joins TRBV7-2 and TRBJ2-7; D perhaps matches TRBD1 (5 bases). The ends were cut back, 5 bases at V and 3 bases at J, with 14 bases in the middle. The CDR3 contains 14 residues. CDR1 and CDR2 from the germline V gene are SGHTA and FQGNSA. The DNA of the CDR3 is TGTGCCAGCAGCACCAGACAGCAATTCTACGAGCAGTACTTC. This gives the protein CASSTRQQFYEQYF.

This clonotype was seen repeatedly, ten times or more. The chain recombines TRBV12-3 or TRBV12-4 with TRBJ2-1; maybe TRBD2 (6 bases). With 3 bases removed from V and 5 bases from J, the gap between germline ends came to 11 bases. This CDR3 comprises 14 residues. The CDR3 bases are TGTGCCAGCAGTTTGTCGGGGAGGAACAATGAGCAGTTCTTC. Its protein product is CASSLSGRNNEQFF.

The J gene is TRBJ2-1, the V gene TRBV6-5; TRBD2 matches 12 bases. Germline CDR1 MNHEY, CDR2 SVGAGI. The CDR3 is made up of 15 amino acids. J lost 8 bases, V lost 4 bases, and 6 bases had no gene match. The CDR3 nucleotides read TGTGCCAGCAGTTGGACTAGCGGGGATATGGATGAGCAGTTCTTC. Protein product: CASSWTSGDMDEQFF.

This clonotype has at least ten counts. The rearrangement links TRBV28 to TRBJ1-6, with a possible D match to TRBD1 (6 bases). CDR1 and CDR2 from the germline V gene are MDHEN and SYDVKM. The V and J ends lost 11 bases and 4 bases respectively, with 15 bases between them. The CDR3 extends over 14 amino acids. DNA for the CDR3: TGTGCCCTCAGCAGGGGAACTTATAATTCACCCCTCCACTTT. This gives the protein CALSRGTYNSPLHF.

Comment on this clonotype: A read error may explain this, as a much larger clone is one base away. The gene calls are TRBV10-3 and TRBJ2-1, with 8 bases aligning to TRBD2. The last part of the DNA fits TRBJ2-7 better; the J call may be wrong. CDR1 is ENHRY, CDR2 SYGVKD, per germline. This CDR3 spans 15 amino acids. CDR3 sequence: CAIRSGTREINEQYF. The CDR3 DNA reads TGTGCCATCAGGTCGGGGACTAGGGAAATCAATGAGCAGTACTTC.